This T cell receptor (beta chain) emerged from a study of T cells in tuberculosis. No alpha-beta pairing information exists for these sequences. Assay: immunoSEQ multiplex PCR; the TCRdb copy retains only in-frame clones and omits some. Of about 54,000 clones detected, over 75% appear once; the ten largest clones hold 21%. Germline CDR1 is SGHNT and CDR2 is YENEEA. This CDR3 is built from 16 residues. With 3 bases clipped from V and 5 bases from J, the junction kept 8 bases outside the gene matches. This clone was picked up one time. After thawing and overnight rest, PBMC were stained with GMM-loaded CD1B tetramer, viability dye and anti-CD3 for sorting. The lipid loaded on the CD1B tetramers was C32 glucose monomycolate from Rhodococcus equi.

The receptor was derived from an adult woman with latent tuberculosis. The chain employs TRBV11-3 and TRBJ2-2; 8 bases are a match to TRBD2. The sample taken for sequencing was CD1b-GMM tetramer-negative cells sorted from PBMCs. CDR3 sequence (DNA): TGTGCCAGCAGCTTTACCGGGGGGGCTGGGACCGGGGAGCTGTTTTTT. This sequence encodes CASSFTGGAGTGELFF.